Sequencing of this T cell receptor beta chain was carried out in a study of blood T cell repertoires in COVID-19. Study-wide context: COVID-19 samples from acute and convalescent phases originated in the United States, Italy and Spain. Sources were T cells, B-cell-depleted T cells, or PBMCs; the material itself was cDNA or gDNA.

Authors' data handling: Amplified reference gene primers provided the basis for estimating nucleated cell counts. The method was immunoSEQ multiplex PCR; TCRdb's version includes in-frame clones alone and lacks a portion of them. V and J calls and clone size are those listed in that table; D and trimming were worked out from the DNA. This table holds almost 95,000 clones, roughly 85% found once. Trimming took off 6 bases at V and 0 bases at J, with 15 bases between the two ends. This CDR3 is built from 15 residues. The germline V gene has CDR1 WNHNN and CDR2 SYGVQD (reference sequence). The count of this clone is one.

The receptor was derived from a woman aged 60-70 years with COVID-19, enrolled during active disease. The sample taken for sequencing was peripheral blood. The genes are TRBV10-1 and TRBJ2-7; D perhaps matches TRBD1 (5 bases). The CDR3 DNA is TGCGCCAGCAGCGCAGGGATGGGGATCTCCTACGAGCAGTACTTC. Translation gives CASSAGMGISYEQYF.